This T cell receptor beta chain emerged from a study of identical twins. TCRdb redid the calling of the 5' RACE reads with MiXCR, one entry per CDR3 protein. The profile shows about 150,000 distinct CDR3 sequences, approximately 4% of them singletons. Between the trimmed V and J ends, which lost 3 bases and 1 base, there was a span of 4 bases. CDR1 MDHEN and CDR2 SYDVKM come from the germline V gene. The CDR3 sequence is 13 residues long. This clonotype was recorded many times. The sample taken for sequencing was memory T cells sorted from blood. The receptor's source is a man between 18 and 29 years old in good health. The chain recombines TRBV28 with TRBJ1-3, with unresolved D. The CDR3 sequence: CASSFLSGNTIYF. The CDR3 DNA sequence: TGTGCCAGCAGTTTTCTTTCTGGAAACACCATATATTTT.